This T cell receptor (beta chain) came from a study of shared clonotypes between healthy human individuals. Study in general: The plates for each donor numbered three CD4 naive, three CD4 memory, two CD8 naive and one CD8 memory. Regarding the study as a whole: Generation of non-shared clonotypes was less probable than generation of clonotypes shared by all four donors.

Comments on this clone: What it binds is unknown.

The V end lost 0 bases, the J end lost 2 bases, and 11 bases lay between the germline ends. Germline CDR1 LNHNV, CDR2 YYDKDF (reference sequence). The CDR3 covers 15 residues. Each sorted subset replicate got 200 ng genomic DNA, tens of thousands of genomes. Only in-frame clones appear in the TCRdb table, and some are missing; sequencing was by immunoSEQ multiplex PCR. This table has roughly 1 million clones, about 75% appearing once. The chain employs TRBV15 and TRBJ2-7, with D possibly matching TRBD2 (6 bases). This TCR was sampled from a man aged 18-30 years in good health. Input material: memory CD4+ T cells sorted from blood. Noted subset: CD45RA-negative fraction. The CDR3 region is CATSRDFGGTYEQYF. The CDR3 DNA follows: TGTGCCACCAGCAGAGATTTCGGGGGTACCTACGAGCAGTACTTC.